Shown below are 22 T cell receptor beta chains from a single sample sequenced in a study of T cell responses to AZD1222 COVID-19 vaccine. TCRdb keeps only in-frame clones here, not all; method: immunoSEQ multiplex PCR. The repertoire holds fewer than 35,000 clones, approximately 93% seen once, with 45% to 55% in the top ten. The sample here was peripheral blood, taken on day 0 of AZD1222 vaccination. The source of these receptors is an adult in good health.

The chain joins TRBV4-3 to TRBJ2-1; D might be TRBD2 (6 bases). This CDR3 has 17 amino acids. In germline, CDR1 is LGHNA, CDR2 YSLEER. V was pared by 1 base and J by 0 bases, with 13 bases between. The CDR3 protein is CASSQAIDGSSYNEQFF. The CDR3 DNA reads as TGCGCCAGCAGCCAAGCGATTGACGGGAGCTCCTACAATGAGCAGTTCTTC.

This chain links TRBV7-2 with TRBJ1-5, with D maybe TRBD1 (5 bases). Trimming removed 5 bases at V and 2 bases at J, with 10 bases between. Germline loops: CDR1 SGHTA, CDR2 FQGNSA. This CDR3 comprises 14 residues. CDR3 sequence: CASSKEGGNQPQHF. The CDR3 coding sequence is TGTGCCAGCAGCAAAGAAGGGGGCAATCAGCCCCAGCATTTT.

The rearrangement uses TRBV30 and TRBJ2-3; possible D gene TRBD2, 5 bases. The CDR3 length is 13 residues. The V and J ends lost 1 base and 6 bases respectively, with 11 bases between them. Germline CDR1 is GTSNPN and CDR2 is SVGIG (reference sequence). The CDR3 region is CAWSDERGDTQYF. The CDR3 region has the DNA TGTGCCTGGAGTGATGAGAGAGGGGATACGCAGTATTTT.

The genes are TRBV6-2 or TRBV6-3 and TRBJ2-1; the D gene could be TRBD1 or TRBD2 (6 bases each). V was cut by 5 bases and J by 2 bases, with 10 bases left in between. Per the germline V gene, CDR1 is MNHEY and CDR2 is SVGEGT. There are 14 residues in the CDR3. The CDR3 region has the DNA TGTGCCAGCAGTAACGGGGGCCCCTACAATGAGCAGTTCTTC. Its protein product is CASSNGGPYNEQFF.

The J gene is TRBJ1-4, the V gene TRBV6-5, with 10 bases matching TRBD1. V gave up 4 bases and J gave up 7 bases; unmatched junction bases: 3. Germline assignment: CDR1 MNHEY and CDR2 SVGAGI. This CDR3 spans 14 amino acids. The CDR3 reads CASSSGTGVEKLFF. CDR3 coding DNA: TGTGCCAGCAGTTCCGGGACAGGGGTTGAAAAACTGTTTTTT.

V and J are TRBV27 and TRBJ2-1; D gene uncertain. V gave up 4 bases and J gave up 12 bases, with 10 bases separating them. This CDR3 has 11 amino acids. CDR1 and CDR2 from the germline V gene are MNHEY and SMNVEV (reference sequence). In DNA, the CDR3 is TGTGCCAGCAGTTCCTCCGGGTCGCAGTTCTTC. Translating it yields CASSSSGSQFF.

This clone was seen a few times. The chain links TRBV5-5 to TRBJ2-7, with 10 positions matching TRBD2. The CDR3 contains 15 residues. Trimming at V came to 2 bases and at J to 5 bases, leaving 7 bases not matched to a gene. Per the germline V gene, CDR1 is SGHKS and CDR2 is YYEKEE (reference sequence). The CDR3 DNA sequence: TGTGCCAGCAGCTTCCTAGCGGGGGAACGCCACGAGCAGTACTTC. Protein: CASSFLAGERHEQYF.

The count of this clone is one. The CDR3 region is CASSLATTSGNTIYF. CDR3 DNA: TGTGCCAGCAGCTTAGCAACCACCTCTGGAAACACCATATATTTT. J is TRBJ1-3 and V is TRBV7-9; D gene unclear. Germline V lookup: CDR1 SEHNR, CDR2 FQNEAQ (reference sequence). The CDR3 runs 15 residues. Trimming cost V 0 bases and J 0 bases, with 6 bases left between them.

This sequence joins TRBV6-1 and TRBJ2-1; D is ambiguous. Trimming pared 3 bases from V and 11 bases from J, leaving 5 bases between. CDR1 and CDR2 from the germline V gene are MNHNS and SASEGT. The length of the CDR3 is 10 residues. CDR3 sequence: CASSEGKQFF. The CDR3 coding sequence is TGTGCCAGCAGTGAGGGAAAGCAGTTCTTC.

The rearrangement uses TRBV29-1 and TRBJ1-1; 10 positions agree with TRBD1. Germline values: CDR1 SQVTM, CDR2 ANQGSEA. The CDR3 totals 18 residues. The junction had 15 bases not matched to a gene; V was cut back by 1 base and J by 4 bases. CDR3 nucleotide sequence: TGCAGCGTTGAAGGCAGCCAGGGACAGGGGATCTTGGGCACTGAAGCTTTCTTT. Amino acid sequence: CSVEGSQGQGILGTEAFF.

The rearrangement links TRBV7-6 to TRBJ2-7; possible D gene TRBD2, 7 bases. Germline CDR1 reads SGHVS; CDR2 reads FNYEAQ. This CDR3 is built from 13 residues. The ends were cut back, 5 bases at V and 6 bases at J, with 14 bases in the middle. The CDR3 region is CASSGRGGSEQYF. The DNA of the CDR3 is TGTGCCAGCAGCGGCCGCGGGGGCTCCGAGCAGTACTTC. The full variable domain, with the rest looked up from reference TRBV7-6 and TRBJ2-7, is GAGVSQSPRYKVTKRGQDVALRCDPISGHVSLYWYRQALGQGPEFLTYFNYEAQQDKSGLPNDRFSAERPEGSISTLTIQRTEQRDSAMYRCASSGRGGSEQYFGPGTRLTVT.

V and J are TRBV6-5 and TRBJ1-3; no firm D call. This CDR3 comprises 14 residues. Trimming pared 6 bases from V and 2 bases from J, leaving 11 bases between. Germline V lookup: CDR1 MNHEY, CDR2 SVGAGI. CDR3 DNA: TGTGCCAGCAGCATGGAGGGTGCTGGAAACACCATATATTTT. Its protein product is CASSMEGAGNTIYF.

The gene calls are TRBV11-2 and TRBJ2-3; 7 bases map to TRBD2. The CDR3 is 16 residues long. Germline V lookup: CDR1 SGHAT, CDR2 FQNNGV. The ends lost 5 bases at V and 2 bases at J; junction bases unmatched: 10. The CDR3 here is CASSPQRSGATDTQYF. In nucleotides, the CDR3 is TGTGCCAGCAGCCCCCAGAGAAGCGGGGCCACAGATACGCAGTATTTT.

The gene calls are TRBV5-8 and TRBJ1-1; maybe TRBD1 (6 bases). The CDR3 spans 14 residues. Germline V gene lookup returns CDR1 SGHTS and CDR2 YDEGEE. V was trimmed by 0 bases and J by 6 bases, leaving 12 bases between them. This CDR3 is CASSLAPGVAEAFF. The CDR3 coding sequence is TGTGCCAGCAGCTTGGCGCCAGGGGTGGCTGAAGCTTTCTTT.

The V and J genes are TRBV10-3 and TRBJ2-2, with D perhaps matching TRBD2 (5 bases). V was clipped by 7 bases and J by 6 bases, with 12 bases between them. CDR1 and CDR2 (germline): ENHRY, SYGVKD. The CDR3 is made up of 13 amino acids. The CDR3 loop reads CAITNSGPGELFF. The CDR3 DNA reads TGTGCCATCACTAACAGCGGCCCCGGGGAGCTGTTTTTT.

The chain has TRBV3-1 (or the pseudogene TRBV3-2) and TRBJ1-1; D possibly corresponds to TRBD1 (6 bases). Trimming removed 0 bases at V and 1 base at J, with 9 bases between. The CDR3 has 15 amino acids. Germline CDR1 LGHDT, CDR2 YNNKEL (reference sequence). The CDR3 sequence: CASSQDFRGNTEAFF. CDR3 in DNA: TGTGCCAGCAGCCAAGACTTCAGGGGGAACACTGAAGCTTTCTTT.

The chain combines TRBV11-2 with TRBJ2-1; the match to TRBD2 covers 8 bases. The ends lost 6 bases at V and 4 bases at J; junction bases unmatched: 8. The CDR3 sequence is 15 residues long. Germline V gene lookup returns CDR1 SGHAT and CDR2 FQNNGV. The chain's CDR3 is CASRPTSAVYNEQFF. CDR3 in DNA: TGTGCCAGCAGGCCGACTAGCGCGGTGTACAATGAGCAGTTCTTC.

J is TRBJ1-2 and V is TRBV27; TRBD1 aligns across 10 bases. The CDR3 length is 18 residues. The V gene's germline CDR1 is MNHEY and CDR2 SMNVEV (reference sequence). Trimming at V came to 4 bases and at J to 3 bases, leaving 14 bases not matched to a gene. The DNA of the CDR3 is TGTGCCAGCAGTTCATCTACTGGGACAGGGGATTTCGACTATGGCTACACCTTC. Protein sequence: CASSSSTGTGDFDYGYTF.

V is TRBV6-5 and J is TRBJ2-2, with D unclear. The CDR3 runs to 14 residues. CDR1 is MNHEY and CDR2 is SVGAGI in the germline V gene. Trimming shortened V by 3 bases and J by 3 bases, and 8 bases separated the two germline ends. The DNA for the CDR3 is TGTGCCAGCAGTTATGATCTTTACACCGGGGAGCTGTTTTTT. It is translated as CASSYDLYTGELFF.

The chain employs TRBV5-4 and TRBJ1-6; no definite D call. V lost 0 bases and J lost 10, with 14 bases in between. This CDR3 region has 15 residues. Germline CDR1 reads SGHNT; CDR2 reads YYREEE (reference sequence). The CDR3 is CASSLDSRQGSPLHF. The CDR3 bases are TGTGCCAGCAGCTTGGACAGCCGTCAAGGCTCACCCCTCCACTTT.

The rearrangement links TRBV7-2 to TRBJ1-2; possible D gene TRBD1, 5 bases. The V end lost 4 bases, the J end lost 7 bases, and 16 bases lay between the germline ends. This CDR3 has 14 residues. Germline-derived CDR1 and CDR2 are SGHTA and FQGNSA. CDR3 DNA sequence: TGTGCCAGCAGCTCCCGGGACGGAGGCGTTGGCTACACCTTC. It codes for CASSSRDGGVGYTF.

The chain carries TRBV6-5 and TRBJ2-7, with D unclear. With 5 bases removed from V and 5 bases from J, the gap between germline ends came to 4 bases. The CDR3 contains 10 residues. From germline, CDR1 is MNHEY and CDR2 SVGAGI. The CDR3 sequence: CASSIHEQYF. DNA for the CDR3: TGTGCCAGCAGTATCCACGAGCAGTACTTC.